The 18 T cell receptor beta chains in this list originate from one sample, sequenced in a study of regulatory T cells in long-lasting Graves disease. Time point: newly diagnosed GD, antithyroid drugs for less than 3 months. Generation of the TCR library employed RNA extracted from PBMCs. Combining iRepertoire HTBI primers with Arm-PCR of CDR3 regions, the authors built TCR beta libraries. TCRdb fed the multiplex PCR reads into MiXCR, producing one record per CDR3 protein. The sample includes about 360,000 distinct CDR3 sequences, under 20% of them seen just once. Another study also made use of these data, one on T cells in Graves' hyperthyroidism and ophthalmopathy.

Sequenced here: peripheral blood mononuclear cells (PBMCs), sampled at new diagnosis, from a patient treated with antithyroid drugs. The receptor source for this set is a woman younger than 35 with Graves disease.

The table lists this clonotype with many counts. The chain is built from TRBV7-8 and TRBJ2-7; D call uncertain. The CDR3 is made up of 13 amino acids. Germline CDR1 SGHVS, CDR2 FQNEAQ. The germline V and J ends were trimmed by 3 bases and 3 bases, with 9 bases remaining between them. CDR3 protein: CASSFRLIYEQYF. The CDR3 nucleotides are TGTGCCAGCAGCTTTCGACTGATCTACGAGCAGTACTTC.

The CDR3 region has the DNA TGTGCCAGCAGCTTAGCGGGAGTTGGTGAGCAGTTCTTC. Protein sequence: CASSLAGVGEQFF. The rearrangement uses TRBV7-9 and TRBJ2-1; a possible D gene is TRBD2 (5 bases). The V gene's germline CDR1 is SEHNR and CDR2 FQNEAQ (reference sequence). V was cut by 0 bases and J by 9 bases, with 9 bases left in between. The CDR3 is made up of 13 amino acids.

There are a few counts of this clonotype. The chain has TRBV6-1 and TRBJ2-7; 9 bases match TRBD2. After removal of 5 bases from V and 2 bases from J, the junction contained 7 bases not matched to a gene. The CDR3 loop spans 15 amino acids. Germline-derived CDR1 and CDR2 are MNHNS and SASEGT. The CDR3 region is CASSRTSEAPYEQYF. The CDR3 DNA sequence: TGTGCCAGCAGTCGGACTAGCGAGGCTCCCTACGAGCAGTACTTC.

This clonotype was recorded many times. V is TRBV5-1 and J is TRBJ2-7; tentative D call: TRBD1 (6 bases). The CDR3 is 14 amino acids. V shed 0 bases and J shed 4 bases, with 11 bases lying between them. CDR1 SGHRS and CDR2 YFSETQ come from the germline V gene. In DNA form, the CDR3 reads TGCGCCAGCAGCTTGGGGTCAGGGGAATACGAGCAGTACTTC. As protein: CASSLGSGEYEQYF.

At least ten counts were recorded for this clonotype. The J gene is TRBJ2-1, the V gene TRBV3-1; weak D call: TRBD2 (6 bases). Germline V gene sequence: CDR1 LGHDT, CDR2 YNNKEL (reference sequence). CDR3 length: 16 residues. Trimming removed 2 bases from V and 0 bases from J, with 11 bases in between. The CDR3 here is CASSQSGGTSYNEQFF. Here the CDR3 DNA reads TGTGCCAGCAGCCAATCGGGCGGGACCTCCTACAATGAGCAGTTCTTC.

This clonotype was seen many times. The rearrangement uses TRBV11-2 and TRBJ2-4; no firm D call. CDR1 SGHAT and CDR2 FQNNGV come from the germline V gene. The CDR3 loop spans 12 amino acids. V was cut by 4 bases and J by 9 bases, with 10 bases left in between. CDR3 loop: CASSSQDGIQYF. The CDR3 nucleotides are TGTGCCAGCAGCTCTCAGGACGGCATTCAGTACTTC.

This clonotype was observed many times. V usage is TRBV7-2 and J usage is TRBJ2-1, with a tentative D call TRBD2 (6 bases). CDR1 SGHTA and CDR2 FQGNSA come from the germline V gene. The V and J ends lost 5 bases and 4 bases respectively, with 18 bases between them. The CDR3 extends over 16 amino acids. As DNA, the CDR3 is TGTGCCAGCAGCCACGACCGGAGGGGCCTTTACAATGAGCAGTTCTTC. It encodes CASSHDRRGLYNEQFF. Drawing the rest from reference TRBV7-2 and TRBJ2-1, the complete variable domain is GAGVSQSPSNKVTEKGKDVELRCDPISGHTALYWYRQSLGQGLEFLIYFQGNSAPDKSGLPSDRFSAERTGGSVSTLTIQRTQQEDSAVYLCASSHDRRGLYNEQFFGPGTRLTVL.

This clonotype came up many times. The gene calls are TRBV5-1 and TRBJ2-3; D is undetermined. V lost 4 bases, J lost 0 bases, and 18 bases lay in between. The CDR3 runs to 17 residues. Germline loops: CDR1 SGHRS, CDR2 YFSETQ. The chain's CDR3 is CASSPPTRTRSTDTQYF. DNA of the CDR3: TGCGCCAGCAGCCCCCCGACGCGGACGAGAAGCACAGATACGCAGTATTTT.

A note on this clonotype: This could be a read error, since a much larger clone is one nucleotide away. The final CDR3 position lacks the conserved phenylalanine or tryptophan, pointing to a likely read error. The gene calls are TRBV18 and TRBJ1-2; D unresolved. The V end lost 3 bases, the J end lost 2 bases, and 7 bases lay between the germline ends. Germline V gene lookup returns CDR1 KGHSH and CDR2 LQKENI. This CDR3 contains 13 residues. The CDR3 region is CASSPGKNYGYTS. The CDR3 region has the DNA TGTGCCAGCTCACCGGGGAAAAACTATGGCTACACCTCC.

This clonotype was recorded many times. The CDR3 region is CASSPTENYGYTF. CDR3 nucleotide sequence: TGTGCCAGCAGTCCTACAGAAAACTATGGCTACACCTTC. The chain employs TRBV28 and TRBJ1-2; D unclear. V lost 5 bases and J lost 2, with 9 bases in between. The CDR3 sequence is 13 residues long. The germline V gene has CDR1 MDHEN and CDR2 SYDVKM.

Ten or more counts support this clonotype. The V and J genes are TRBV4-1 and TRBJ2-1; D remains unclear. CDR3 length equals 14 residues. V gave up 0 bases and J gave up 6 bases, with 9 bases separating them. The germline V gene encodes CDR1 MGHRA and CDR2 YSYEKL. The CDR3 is CASSQENDGNEQFF. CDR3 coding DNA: TGCGCCAGCAGCCAAGAGAATGACGGCAATGAGCAGTTCTTC.

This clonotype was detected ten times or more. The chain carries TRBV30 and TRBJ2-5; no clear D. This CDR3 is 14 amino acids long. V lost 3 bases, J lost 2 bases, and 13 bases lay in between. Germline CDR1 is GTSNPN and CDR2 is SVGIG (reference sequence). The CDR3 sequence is CAWRVGLVQETQYF. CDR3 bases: TGTGCCTGGAGGGTGGGGTTGGTGCAAGAGACCCAGTACTTC.

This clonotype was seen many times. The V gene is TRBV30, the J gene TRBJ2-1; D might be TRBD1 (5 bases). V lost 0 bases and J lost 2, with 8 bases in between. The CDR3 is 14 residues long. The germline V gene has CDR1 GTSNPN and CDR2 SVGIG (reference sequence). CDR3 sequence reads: CAWSVGVAYNEQFF. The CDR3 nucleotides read TGTGCCTGGAGTGTAGGGGTTGCCTACAATGAGCAGTTCTTC.

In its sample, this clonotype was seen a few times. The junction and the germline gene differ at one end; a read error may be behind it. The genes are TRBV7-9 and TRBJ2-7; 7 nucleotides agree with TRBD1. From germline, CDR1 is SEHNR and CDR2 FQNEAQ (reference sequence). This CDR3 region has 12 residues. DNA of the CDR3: TGTGCCAACAGCTCCGACAGGGCTGGGCAGTACTTC. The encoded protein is CANSSDRAGQYF.

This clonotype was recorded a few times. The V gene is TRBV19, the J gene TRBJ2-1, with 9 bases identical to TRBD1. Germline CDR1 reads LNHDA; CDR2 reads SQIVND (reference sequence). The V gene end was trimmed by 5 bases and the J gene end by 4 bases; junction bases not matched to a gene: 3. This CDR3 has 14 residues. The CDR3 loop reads CASSVQGAYNEQFF. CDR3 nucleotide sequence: TGTGCCAGTAGTGTACAGGGGGCGTACAATGAGCAGTTCTTC.

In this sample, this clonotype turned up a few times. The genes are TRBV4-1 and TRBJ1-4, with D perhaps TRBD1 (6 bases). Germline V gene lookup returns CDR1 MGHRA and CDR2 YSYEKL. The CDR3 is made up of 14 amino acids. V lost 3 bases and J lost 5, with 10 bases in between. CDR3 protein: CASSQGRGNEKLFF. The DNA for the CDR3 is TGCGCCAGCAGCCAGGGGAGGGGGAATGAAAAACTGTTTTTT.

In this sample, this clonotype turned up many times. CDR3 nucleotide sequence: TGCAGTGCTCCCCAGGCAGGGACCTATGGCTACACCTTC. Residues: CSAPQAGTYGYTF. This chain links TRBV20-1 with TRBJ1-2; D possibly corresponds to TRBD1 (5 bases). The CDR3 totals 13 residues. CDR1 is DFQATT and CDR2 is SNEGSKA in the germline V gene (reference sequence). Trimming removed 5 bases at V and 4 bases at J, with 14 bases between.

The CDR3 DNA reads as TGTGCCAGCAGCCAAGAAGGACAGGGTGGAAACACCATATATTTT. It codes for CASSQEGQGGNTIYF. This chain uses TRBV3-1 with TRBJ1-3; 8 nucleotides align to TRBD1. Germline CDR1 and CDR2: LGHDT and YNNKEL (reference sequence). V lost 0 bases, J lost 3 bases, and 1 base stayed unmatched. The CDR3 is 15 residues long.